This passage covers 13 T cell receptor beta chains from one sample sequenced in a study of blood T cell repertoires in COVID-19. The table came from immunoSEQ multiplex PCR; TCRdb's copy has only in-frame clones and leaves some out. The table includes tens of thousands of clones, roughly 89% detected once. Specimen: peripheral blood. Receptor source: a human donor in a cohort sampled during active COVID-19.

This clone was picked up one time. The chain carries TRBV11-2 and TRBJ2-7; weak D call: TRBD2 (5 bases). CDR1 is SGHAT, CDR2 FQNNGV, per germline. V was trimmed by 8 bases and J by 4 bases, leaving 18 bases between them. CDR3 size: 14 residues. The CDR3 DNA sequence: TGTGCCAGCGCCCCAGACCTGAGGGTTTACGAGCAGTACTTC. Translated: CASAPDLRVYEQYF. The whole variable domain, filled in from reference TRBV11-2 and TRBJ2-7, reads EAGVAQSPRYKIIEKRQSVAFWCNPISGHATLYWYQQILGQGPKLLIQFQNNGVVDDSQLPKDRFSAERLKGVDSTLKIQPAKLEDSAVYLCASAPDLRVYEQYFGPGTRLTVT.

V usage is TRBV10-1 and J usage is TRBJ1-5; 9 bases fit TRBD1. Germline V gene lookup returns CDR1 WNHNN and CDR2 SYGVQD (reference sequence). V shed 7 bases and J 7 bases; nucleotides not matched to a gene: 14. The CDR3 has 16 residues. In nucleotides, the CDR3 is TGCGCCAGCATTTCAACCCGGGACAGGGTTGGACAGCCCCAGCATTTT. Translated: CASISTRDRVGQPQHF.

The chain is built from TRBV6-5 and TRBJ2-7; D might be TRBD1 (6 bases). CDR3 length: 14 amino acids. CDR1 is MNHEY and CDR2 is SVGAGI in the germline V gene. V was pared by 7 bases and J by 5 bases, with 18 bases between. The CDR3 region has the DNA TGTGCCAGCACCCAGGACAGTATTAGCAACGAGCAGTACTTC. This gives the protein CASTQDSISNEQYF.

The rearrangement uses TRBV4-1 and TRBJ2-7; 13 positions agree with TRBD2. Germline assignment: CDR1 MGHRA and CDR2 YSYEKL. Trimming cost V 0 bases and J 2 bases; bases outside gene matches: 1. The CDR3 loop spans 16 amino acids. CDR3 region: CASSQEGTSGAYEQYF. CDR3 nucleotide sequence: TGCGCCAGCAGCCAAGAGGGGACTAGCGGGGCCTACGAGCAGTACTTC.

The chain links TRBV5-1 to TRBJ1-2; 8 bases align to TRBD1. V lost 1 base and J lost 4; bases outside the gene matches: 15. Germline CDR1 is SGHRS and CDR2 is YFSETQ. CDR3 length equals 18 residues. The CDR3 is CASSLFPSGTGDTYGYTF. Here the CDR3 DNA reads TGCGCCAGCAGCTTGTTTCCTTCCGGGACAGGCGACACCTATGGCTACACCTTC.

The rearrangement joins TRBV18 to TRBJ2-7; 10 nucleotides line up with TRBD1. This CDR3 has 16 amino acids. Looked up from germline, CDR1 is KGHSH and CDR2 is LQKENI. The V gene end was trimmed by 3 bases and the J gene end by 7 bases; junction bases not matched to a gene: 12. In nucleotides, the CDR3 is TGTGCCAGCTCACCGGTAGGGACAGGGGTTAGAGGGGAGCAGTACTTC. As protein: CASSPVGTGVRGEQYF.

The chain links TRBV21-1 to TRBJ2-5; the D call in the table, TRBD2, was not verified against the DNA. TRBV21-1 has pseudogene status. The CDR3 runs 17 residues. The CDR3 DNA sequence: TGTGCCAGCAGCACTAAGGCTGGGGGGCGGGAGCGGGAGACCCAGTACTTC. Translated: CASSTKAGGRERETQYF.

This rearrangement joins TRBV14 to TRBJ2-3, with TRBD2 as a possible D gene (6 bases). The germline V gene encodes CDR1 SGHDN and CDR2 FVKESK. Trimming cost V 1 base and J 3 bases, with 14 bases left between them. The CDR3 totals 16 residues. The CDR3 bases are TGTGCCAGCAGCCAAGTCACCGGGAGTGCAACAGATACGCAGTATTTT. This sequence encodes CASSQVTGSATDTQYF.

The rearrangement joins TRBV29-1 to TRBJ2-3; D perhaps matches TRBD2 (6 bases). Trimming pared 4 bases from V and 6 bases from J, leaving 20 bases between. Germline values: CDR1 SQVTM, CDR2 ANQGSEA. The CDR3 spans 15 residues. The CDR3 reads CSVVLGLHHLDTQYF. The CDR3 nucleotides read TGCAGCGTTGTGCTGGGACTCCATCACTTGGATACGCAGTATTTT.

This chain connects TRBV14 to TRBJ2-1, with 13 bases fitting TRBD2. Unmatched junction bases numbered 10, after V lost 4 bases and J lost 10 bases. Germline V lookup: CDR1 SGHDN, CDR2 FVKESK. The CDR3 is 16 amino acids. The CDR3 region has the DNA TGTGCCAGCAGCCCACTCGTGACTAGCGGGGGGTGGGAGCAGTTCTTC. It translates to CASSPLVTSGGWEQFF.

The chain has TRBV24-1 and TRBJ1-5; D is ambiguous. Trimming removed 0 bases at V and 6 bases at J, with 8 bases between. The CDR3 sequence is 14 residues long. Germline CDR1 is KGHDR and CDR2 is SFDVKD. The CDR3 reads CATSDLTGTQPQHF. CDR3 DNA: TGTGCCACCAGTGATTTGACGGGTACTCAGCCCCAGCATTTT.

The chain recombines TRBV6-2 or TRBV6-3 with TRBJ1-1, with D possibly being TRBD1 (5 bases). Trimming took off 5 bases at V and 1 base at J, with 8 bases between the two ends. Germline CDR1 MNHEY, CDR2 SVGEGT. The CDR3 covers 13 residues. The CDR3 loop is CASSLQGNTEAFF. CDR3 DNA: TGTGCCAGCAGTCTTCAGGGGAACACTGAAGCTTTCTTT.

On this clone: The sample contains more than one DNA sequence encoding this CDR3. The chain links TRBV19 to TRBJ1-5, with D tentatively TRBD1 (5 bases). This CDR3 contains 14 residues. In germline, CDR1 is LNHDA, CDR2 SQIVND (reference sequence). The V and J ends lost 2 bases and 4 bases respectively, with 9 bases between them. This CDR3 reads CASSIMTANQPQHF. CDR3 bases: TGTGCCAGTAGTATAATGACAGCAAATCAGCCCCAGCATTTT.